Following are 9 T cell receptor beta chains from one sample sequenced in a study of immune cell composition in non-small cell lung cancer. The repertoire was sequenced with immunoSEQ multiplex PCR; TCRdb's copy has only in-frame clones and lacks some. The table has around 2,000 clones, 70% to 90% seen once. Sequencing was done on a sample of lung tumor tissue. These receptors were obtained from a human donor with non-small cell lung cancer.

The J gene is TRBJ2-7, the V gene TRBV6-5, with a weak D call TRBD2 (5 bases). This CDR3 comprises 12 residues. Trimming took off 6 bases at V and 6 bases at J, with 12 bases between the two ends. CDR1 and CDR2 (germline): MNHEY, SVGAGI. CDR3 nucleotide sequence: TGTGCCAGCAGCTGTCCGGGGTGCGAGCAGTACTTC. Protein: CASSCPGCEQYF.

This clone occurred a few times. This chain uses TRBV28 with TRBJ1-2, with a weak D call TRBD1 (5 bases). Germline values: CDR1 MDHEN, CDR2 SYDVKM. The CDR3 spans 13 residues. Trimming pared 8 bases from V and 2 bases from J, leaving 12 bases between. The CDR3 DNA reads TGTGCCAGCCTATTGACAGAGAACTATGGCTACACCTTC. Translated, it gives CASLLTENYGYTF.

The chain joins TRBV7-9 to TRBJ1-3; no clear D gene. The germline CDR1 and CDR2 sequences are SEHNR and FQNEAQ (reference sequence). The CDR3 length is 10 residues. The CDR3 bases are TGTGTCTTCTCTGGAAACACCATATATTTT. This encodes CVFSGNTIYF.

The rearrangement uses TRBV6-1 and TRBJ1-2; the D is unclear. Trimming cost V 3 bases and J 7 bases, with 9 bases left between them. The CDR3 contains 12 residues. Per the germline V gene, CDR1 is MNHNS and CDR2 is SASEGT. CDR3 nucleotides: TGTGCCAGCAGTGACTGGGCGTCTGGCTACACCTTC. It yields the protein CASSDWASGYTF.

In nucleotides, the CDR3 is TGTGCCAGCAGCTTTACTTCAGGGGGCGGCACTGAAGCTTTCTTT. Translating it yields CASSFTSGGGTEAFF. The chain links TRBV5-5 to TRBJ1-1; 8 bases map to TRBD1. The germline V gene encodes CDR1 SGHKS and CDR2 YYEKEE (reference sequence). V gave up 2 bases and J gave up 4 bases; unmatched junction bases: 7. The CDR3 length is 15 residues.

The chain combines TRBV5-4 with TRBJ1-1; tentative D call: TRBD1 (5 bases). Germline V CDR1 and CDR2: SGHNT, YYREEE (reference sequence). The length of the CDR3 is 15 residues. The V end was cut by 4 bases, the J end by 5 bases, with 18 bases between. The CDR3 loop reads CASSVDSGVGTEAFF. The CDR3 region has the DNA TGTGCCAGCAGCGTAGACAGTGGCGTAGGAACTGAAGCTTTCTTT.

This clone was seen once. This chain connects TRBV11-2 to TRBJ2-3, with D perhaps TRBD2 (6 bases). CDR3 length equals 14 residues. The V gene lost 5 bases and the J gene lost 9 bases, with 18 bases spanning the gap. In germline, CDR1 is SGHAT, CDR2 FQNNGV. CDR3 loop: CASSPRESLATQYF. CDR3 coding DNA: TGTGCCAGCAGCCCCCGGGAGAGCCTCGCCACGCAGTATTTT.

This sequence joins TRBV7-9 and TRBJ2-5; 10 bases match TRBD1. The last part of the DNA fits TRBJ2-7 better; the J call may be wrong. The CDR3 is 15 residues long. Germline-derived CDR1 and CDR2 are SEHNR and FQNEAQ (reference sequence). CDR3 protein: CASSPTGTGVHEQYF. CDR3 in DNA: TGTGCCAGCAGCCCAACAGGGACAGGGGTCCACGAGCAGTACTTC.

This rearrangement joins TRBV11-1 to TRBJ2-2; 9 nucleotides align to TRBD2. The CDR3 length is 17 residues. CDR1 is SGHAT and CDR2 is FQDESV in the germline V gene (reference sequence). V gave up 2 bases and J gave up 4 bases; unmatched junction bases: 8. The CDR3 region is CASSLSAGGTGTGELFF. The CDR3 DNA follows: TGTGCCAGCAGCTTATCGGCGGGAGGGACGGGCACCGGGGAGCTGTTTTTT.